These 7 T cell receptor beta chains originate from one sample sequenced in a study of blood T cell repertoires in COVID-19. Repertoires were generated with immunoSEQ multiplex PCR, while TCRdb's copy carries only in-frame clones and drops some. The sample consists of around 300,000 clones, 90% of them appearing once. The sequencing input was PBMCs or T cells enriched from blood (not recorded which). These receptors were collected from a woman aged 18-35 years with acute COVID-19.

J is TRBJ2-2 and V is TRBV28, with 8 bases matching TRBD1. V lost 2 bases, J lost 2 bases, and 10 bases stayed unmatched. Germline lookup yields CDR1 MDHEN and CDR2 SYDVKM. The CDR3 spans 18 residues. The CDR3 DNA reads as TGTGCCAGCAGTTTACCCACTCTCGGACAGGGAAACACCGGGGAGCTGTTTTTT. Its translation: CASSLPTLGQGNTGELFF.

The chain links TRBV30 to TRBJ2-5; 8 bases match TRBD1. The CDR3 extends over 14 amino acids. Germline-derived CDR1 and CDR2 are GTSNPN and SVGIG (reference sequence). V trimming: 5 bases; J trimming: 4 bases; junction bases outside the gene matches: 9. Here the CDR3 DNA reads TGTGCCTGGGGCCTTGCAGGGGGCGTAGAGACCCAGTACTTC. Protein sequence: CAWGLAGGVETQYF.

This clone is a singleton in its sample. The V and J genes are TRBV15 and TRBJ2-7; the match to TRBD2 covers 8 bases. J lost 3 bases, V lost 5 bases, and 9 bases had no gene match. Per germline, CDR1 LNHNV and CDR2 YYDKDF (reference sequence). The CDR3 is 15 amino acids. CDR3 sequence reads: CATSRGLAQIYEQYF. CDR3 in DNA: TGTGCCACCAGCCGTGGACTAGCCCAAATCTACGAGCAGTACTTC.

The gene calls are TRBV19 and TRBJ2-7; 10 nucleotides line up with TRBD2. The trim removed 4 bases at V and 3 bases at J, leaving 6 bases unmatched. CDR3 length equals 15 residues. Per germline, CDR1 LNHDA and CDR2 SQIVND (reference sequence). The CDR3 DNA reads as TGTGCCAGTAGTACGACCGGGACTAGCGTCTACGAGCAGTACTTC. Translating it yields CASSTTGTSVYEQYF. Looking up the rest from reference TRBV19 and TRBJ2-7 gives the full variable domain: DGGITQSPKYLFRKEGQNVTLSCEQNLNHDAMYWYRQDPGQGLRLIYYSQIVNDFQKGDIAEGYSVSREKKESFPLTVTSAQKNPTAFYLCASSTTGTSVYEQYFGPGTRLTVT.

The chain joins TRBV7-9 to TRBJ1-1, with D maybe TRBD1 (5 bases). The CDR3 has 14 residues. The V and J ends lost 6 bases and 0 bases respectively, with 11 bases between them. Germline V gene data show CDR1 as SEHNR and CDR2 as FQNEAQ (reference sequence). CDR3 in amino acids: CASSQRGVNTEAFF. The CDR3 DNA follows: TGTGCCAGCAGTCAAAGGGGTGTGAACACTGAAGCTTTCTTT.

This chain joins TRBV7-2 and TRBJ2-7, with D tentatively TRBD2 (5 bases). This CDR3 contains 14 residues. Looked up from germline, CDR1 is SGHTA and CDR2 is FQGNSA. Trimming cost V 7 bases and J 0 bases, with 13 bases left between them. The CDR3 DNA reads TGTGCCAGCACTCGAGGGCCGGGCTCCTACGAGCAGTACTTC. It specifies CASTRGPGSYEQYF.

This chain connects TRBV7-8 to TRBJ2-7; possible D gene TRBD1, 5 bases. V shed 5 bases and J shed 3 bases, with 20 bases lying between them. The CDR3 sequence is 16 residues long. From germline, CDR1 is SGHVS and CDR2 FQNEAQ. The DNA of the CDR3 is TGTGCCAGCAGCCTAAACCCCAACAGGAAGCGCTACGAGCAGTACTTC. Translation gives CASSLNPNRKRYEQYF.